The present entry profiles one T cell receptor beta chain with its context. How the authors handled the data: Amplified reference gene primers provided the basis for estimating nucleated cell counts. Method: immunoSEQ multiplex PCR; TCRdb's copy keeps in-frame clones and lacks some. From that table come the V and J calls and clone size; the DNA was used to work out D and trimming. This table has 110,000 to 150,000 clones, more than 75% appearing once. This CDR3 has 15 amino acids. With 0 bases clipped from V and 1 base from J, the junction kept 2 bases outside the gene matches. The germline V gene has CDR1 MGHRA and CDR2 YSYEKL. The data originate from a study of blood T cell repertoires in COVID-19. Overall study context: PBMCs, B-cell-depleted T cells, or T cells were the source of the cDNA or gDNA that made up the material.

J is TRBJ2-5 and V is TRBV4-1; 7 bases map to TRBD1. The receptor was isolated from a man between 60 and 75 years old with acute or convalescent COVID-19. The specimen sequenced was peripheral blood. CDR3 sequence (DNA): TGCGCCAGCAGCCAAGATCGGACAGGCCAAGAGACCCAGTACTTC. Translation: CASSQDRTGQETQYF.